Listed here are 25 T cell receptor beta chains from one sample, sequenced in a study of T cells in Graves' hyperthyroidism and ophthalmopathy (dated by TCRdb to between 2018 and 2021). The library was produced with multiplex PCR. Reads for this sample came from an Illumina HiSeq 2000. The TCR beta CDR3 regions were amplified from RNA transcripts. The TCR CDR3 was subjected to a first round of RT-PCR using the HTBI primer set and the Qiagen OneStep RT-PCR kit. TCRdb reran the public reads through fastp at Q25 and MiXCR, keeping productive beta chains. Each record represents a unique CDR3 protein, reported with the most common genes and DNA among its rows. The sample table holds about 660,000 distinct CDR3 sequences, of which roughly 45% were seen once. About 7.2% of the sample belongs to the ten largest clones. Specimen: peripheral blood or thyroid tissue (not recorded which). The receptors come from an adult man with Graves' disease, either hyperthyroidism or ophthalmopathy (not recorded which).

The chain joins TRBV29-1 to TRBJ1-1; the D is unclear. The CDR3 spans 13 residues. The ends were cut back, 4 bases at V and 11 bases at J, with 20 bases in the middle. Germline V lookup: CDR1 SQVTM, CDR2 ANQGSEA. The CDR3 nucleotides read TGCAGCGTTGCAGATCACAGAAACACTAAGGCTTTCTTT. Residues: CSVADHRNTKAFF.

This clonotype occurred a few times. This chain uses TRBV9 with TRBJ1-5, with D possibly TRBD1 on 5 matching bases. Germline loops: CDR1 SGDLS, CDR2 YYNGEE. This CDR3 is 16 amino acids long. V lost 3 bases to trimming and J lost 7 bases, with 20 bases between them. For the CDR3, the DNA is TGTGCCAGCAGCGAAGGGGCAGGGAACAGTCAGCAGCCCCAGCATTTT. Translation gives CASSEGAGNSQQPQHF.

This clonotype was detected ten times or more. V gene TRBV7-3 combines with J gene TRBJ2-2, with D uncertain. This CDR3 is 15 amino acids long. The germline V and J ends were trimmed by 0 bases and 6 bases, with 11 bases remaining between them. Germline CDR1 and CDR2: SGHTA and FQGTGA. CDR3 DNA sequence: TGTGCCAGCAGCTTAACGGCGTCGGACCCCGGGGAGCTGTTTTTT. Its protein is CASSLTASDPGELFF.

V and J are TRBV7-8 and TRBJ1-6; TRBD1 is a possible D gene (6 bases). V lost 5 bases, J lost 17 bases, and 22 bases lay in between. CDR1 and CDR2 from the germline V gene are SGHVS and FQNEAQ. The length of the CDR3 is 14 residues. The CDR3: CASSPTGTIAGIHF. CDR3 nucleotide sequence: TGTGCCAGCAGCCCCACCGGGACAATCGCCGGGATCCACTTT.

Written as DNA, the CDR3 is TGCGCCAGCAGGGGAGGGACAGCGGGTAATCAGCCCCAGCATTTT. Its translation: CASRGGTAGNQPQHF. The V gene is TRBV5-1, the J gene TRBJ1-5; 7 bases agree with TRBD1. Trimming took 5 bases from V and 4 from J; bases not matched to a gene: 9. The CDR3 is 15 amino acids. The V gene's germline CDR1 is SGHRS and CDR2 YFSETQ.

Comments on this clonotype: This may be a read error, as it is one base from a much larger clone. V is TRBV7-9 and J is TRBJ1-4; D is undetermined. CDR1 SEHNR and CDR2 FQNEAQ come from the germline V gene (reference sequence). The CDR3 covers 12 residues. This chain's CDR3 is CASSLDQTGVAF. CDR3 in DNA: TGTGCCAGCAGCTTAGATCAGACCGGGGTCGCTTTT.

This clonotype was observed at least ten times. V and J are TRBV2 and TRBJ1-6; D may be TRBD1 (6 bases). Germline assignment: CDR1 SNHLY and CDR2 FYNNEI. The CDR3 runs to 13 residues. V lost 7 bases and J 8 bases, leaving 12 bases between the germline ends. CDR3 sequence: CASTGTRDSPLHF. CDR3 DNA: TGTGCCAGCACGGGGACAAGGGATTCACCCCTCCACTTT.

Only a few counts were recorded for this clonotype. The V and J genes are TRBV20-1 and TRBJ1-5; D unclear. The ends were cut back, 5 bases at V and 0 bases at J, with 11 bases in the middle. The germline V gene encodes CDR1 DFQATT and CDR2 SNEGSKA (reference sequence). This CDR3 has 14 amino acids. In DNA, the CDR3 is TGCAGTGCTCCCAGTTTGAATAGCAATCAGCCCCAGCATTTT. Protein: CSAPSLNSNQPQHF.

The sample holds a few counts of this clonotype. The chain has TRBV7-9 and TRBJ1-2, with 9 bases matching TRBD1. With 0 bases clipped from V and 3 bases from J, the junction kept 8 bases outside the gene matches. Per the germline V gene, CDR1 is SEHNR and CDR2 is FQNEAQ (reference sequence). CDR3 length: 17 residues. The CDR3 DNA reads as TGTGCCAGCAGCTTAGCGCCTTGGGACAGGGATCACTATGGCTACACCTTC. Amino acids: CASSLAPWDRDHYGYTF.

In the case of this clonotype: At one end the junction does not follow the germline gene, possibly because of a read error. The chain recombines TRBV10-2 with TRBJ1-6; D gene uncertain. CDR1 and CDR2 (germline): WSHSY, SAAADI. This CDR3 comprises 12 residues. For the CDR3, the DNA is TGCGTCAGCTTAGCGCCGAATTCACCCCTCCACTTT. It codes for CVSLAPNSPLHF.

This chain joins TRBV7-8 and TRBJ1-5; TRBD1 matches 8 bases. This CDR3 region has 15 residues. V was clipped by 5 bases and J by 14 bases; unmatched bases: 17. CDR1 is SGHVS and CDR2 is FQNEAQ in the germline V gene. The CDR3 bases are TGTGCCAGCAGCCCAGAGACAGGGGCTACAACCTACGAGCATTTT. Encoded protein: CASSPETGATTYEHF.

This clonotype was detected many times. The rearrangement links TRBV20-1 to TRBJ2-7, with D tentatively TRBD1 or TRBD2 (5 bases each). Germline assignment: CDR1 DFQATT and CDR2 SNEGSKA (reference sequence). V lost 6 bases and J 0 bases, leaving 12 bases between the germline ends. This CDR3 is 13 amino acids long. The CDR3 protein is CSATGTRSYEQYF. DNA of the CDR3: TGCAGTGCCACCGGGACCCGCTCCTACGAGCAGTACTTC.

This clonotype was picked up many times. The genes are TRBV6-4 and TRBJ1-6; D not certain. The CDR3 is made up of 14 amino acids. Trimming removed 4 bases at V and 7 bases at J, with 11 bases between. Germline assignment: CDR1 MRHNA and CDR2 SNTAGT. For the CDR3, the DNA is TGTGCCAGCAGTGCCTCTTGGGCCAATTCACCCCTCCACTTT. As protein: CASSASWANSPLHF.

The V gene is TRBV25-1, the J gene TRBJ1-2; tentative D call: TRBD1 (6 bases). This CDR3 region has 17 residues. Germline V lookup: CDR1 MGHDK, CDR2 SYGVNS. Trimming cost V 4 bases and J 5 bases, with 23 bases left between them. CDR3 nucleotide sequence: TGTGCCAGCAGTGTGAATGGAAGGACAGCGATAAGATATGGCTACACCTTC. Its translation is CASSVNGRTAIRYGYTF.

This sequence joins TRBV19 and TRBJ1-5, with TRBD1 as a possible D gene (6 bases). There are 17 residues in the CDR3. Trimming took 7 bases from V and 2 from J, leaving 21 bases between them. Germline V gene lookup returns CDR1 LNHDA and CDR2 SQIVND (reference sequence). CDR3: CASTAGVWVQGNQPQHF. In DNA, the CDR3 is TGTGCCAGTACCGCAGGGGTCTGGGTTCAGGGCAATCAGCCCCAGCATTTT. Looking up the rest from reference TRBV19 and TRBJ1-5 gives the full variable domain: DGGITQSPKYLFRKEGQNVTLSCEQNLNHDAMYWYRQDPGQGLRLIYYSQIVNDFQKGDIAEGYSVSREKKESFPLTVTSAQKNPTAFYLCASTAGVWVQGNQPQHFGDGTRLSIL.

The table lists this clonotype with a few counts. At one end, the junction sequence differs from germline, possibly due to a read error. The genes are TRBV7-3 and TRBJ1-6; 8 positions agree with TRBD1. CDR1 and CDR2 (germline): SGHTA, FQGTGA. The CDR3 sequence is 19 residues long. The CDR3: CASSSGYSQPDRGWSPLHF. In nucleotides, the CDR3 is TGCGCCAGCAGCTCCGGATACTCTCAGCCAGACAGGGGTTGGTCACCCCTCCACTTT.

The rearrangement joins TRBV20-1 to TRBJ1-4, with D maybe TRBD1 (6 bases). V dropped 5 bases and J dropped 8 bases, with 15 bases sitting between them. Germline V gene data show CDR1 as DFQATT and CDR2 as SNEGSKA (reference sequence). This CDR3 is 13 amino acids long. The CDR3 nucleotides are TGCAGTGCTCAACAGGGAGGGGGGGAAAAACTGTTTTTT. The encoded protein is CSAQQGGGEKLFF.

This clonotype was seen ten or more times. The chain links TRBV19 to TRBJ2-2, with 7 bases fitting TRBD1. The V segment lost 8 bases and the J segment 1 base; nucleotides outside the gene matches: 4. The CDR3 is made up of 14 amino acids. Germline V gene lookup returns CDR1 LNHDA and CDR2 SQIVND (reference sequence). The CDR3 bases are TGTGCCAGTGACTGGACAGGGAACACCGGGGAGCTGTTTTTT. It encodes CASDWTGNTGELFF.

This clonotype was counted at least ten times. J is TRBJ1-5 and V is TRBV2; 9 positions match TRBD1. The CDR3 runs 13 residues. CDR1 SNHLY and CDR2 FYNNEI come from the germline V gene. V shed 8 bases, J shed 7 bases, and the junction held 6 bases outside the gene matches. This CDR3 reads CASGWDREQPQHF. The CDR3 DNA follows: TGTGCCAGCGGCTGGGACAGGGAACAGCCCCAGCATTTT.

This rearrangement joins TRBV29-1 to TRBJ1-1; possible D gene TRBD1, 5 bases. There are 15 residues in the CDR3. The germline CDR1 and CDR2 sequences are SQVTM and ANQGSEA. V was clipped by 5 bases and J by 0 bases, with 16 bases between them. The CDR3 spells CSVPGPQGLNTEAFF. Here the CDR3 DNA reads TGCAGCGTTCCGGGCCCTCAGGGTTTGAACACTGAAGCTTTCTTT.

This clonotype was observed many times. The chain is built from TRBV29-1 and TRBJ2-5; D unresolved. Germline V gene data show CDR1 as SQVTM and CDR2 as ANQGSEA. V lost 4 bases to trimming and J lost 4 bases, with 4 bases between them. The CDR3 is 10 amino acids. The CDR3 loop is CSVALETQYF. The DNA for the CDR3 is TGCAGCGTTGCTTTAGAGACCCAGTACTTC. Full variable domain (outside the CDR3, taken from reference TRBV29-1 and TRBJ2-5): SAVISQKPSRDICQRGTSLTIQCQVDSQVTMMFWYRQQPGQSLTLIATANQGSEATYESGFVIDKFPISRPNLTFSTLTVSNMSPEDSSIYLCSVALETQYFGPGTRLLVL.

This clonotype came up a few times. The V call is TRBV20-1, the J call TRBJ2-7; perhaps TRBD1 as D (6 bases). Per the germline V gene, CDR1 is DFQATT and CDR2 is SNEGSKA (reference sequence). V was cut by 5 bases and J by 9 bases, with 14 bases left in between. The CDR3 sequence is 11 residues long. The CDR3 DNA follows: TGCAGTGCTGAATTTCAGGGGAGGCAGTACTTC. Amino acids: CSAEFQGRQYF.

As to this clonotype: At one of its ends the junction is not consistent with the germline gene, which may arise from a read error. The CDR3 region is CASSLAGTAGGSLF. The CDR3 region has the DNA TGTGCCAGCAGTTTAGCGGGGACAGCAGGGGGGTCCCTTTTT. V gene TRBV12-3 or TRBV12-4 combines with J gene TRBJ1-4; 7 bases align to TRBD1. The CDR3 loop spans 14 amino acids.

Comment on this clonotype: This may stem from a read error, because a much larger clone lies one nucleotide away. The CDR3 is CAISGQVNTEAFF. CDR3 in DNA: TGTGCCATCAGTGGACAGGTAAACACTGAAGCTTTCTTT. The genes are TRBV10-3 and TRBJ1-1; D perhaps matches TRBD1 (6 bases). Looked up from germline, CDR1 is ENHRY and CDR2 is SYGVKD. V shed 4 bases and J shed 2 bases, with 8 bases lying between them. This CDR3 is 13 amino acids long.

This clonotype was detected once. One end of the junction varies from germline; a read error may be responsible. This rearrangement joins TRBV12-3 or TRBV12-4 to TRBJ1-3; 8 bases fit TRBD1. The CDR3 consists of 14 residues. The CDR3 here is CASSDRGIGSTIYF. DNA of the CDR3: TGTGCCAGCAGTGACAGGGGTATTGGAAGCACCATATATTTT.